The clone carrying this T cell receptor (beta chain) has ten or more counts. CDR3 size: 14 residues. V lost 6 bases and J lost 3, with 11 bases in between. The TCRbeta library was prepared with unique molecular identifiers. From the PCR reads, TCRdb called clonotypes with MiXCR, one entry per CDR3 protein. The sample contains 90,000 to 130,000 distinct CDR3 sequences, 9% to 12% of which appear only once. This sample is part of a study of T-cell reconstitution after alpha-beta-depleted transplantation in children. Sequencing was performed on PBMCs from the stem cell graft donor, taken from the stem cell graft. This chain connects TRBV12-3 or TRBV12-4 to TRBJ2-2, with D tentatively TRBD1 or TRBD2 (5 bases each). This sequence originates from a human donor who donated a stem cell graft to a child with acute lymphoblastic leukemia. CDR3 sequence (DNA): TGTGCCAGCAGCCCCGAGGGGCACACCGGGGAGCTGTTTTTT. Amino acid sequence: CASSPEGHTGELFF.